These T cell receptor beta chains were read from a single sample in a study of T cell responses to AZD1222 COVID-19 vaccine. Assay: immunoSEQ multiplex PCR; the TCRdb copy retains only in-frame clones and omits some. The sample consists of some 110,000 clones, 70% to 90% of them appearing once. The sequenced sample was peripheral blood, obtained on day 0 of AZD1222 vaccination. The receptors come from an adult in good health. Both conserved end residues are part of each CDR3. A D gene is named only where the DNA matches it firmly. Clone size is given for some rows only: seen once, a few or many times, or a class if the clone is expanded.

>NA|NA|TRBJ2-7|TRBV5-1
TGCGCCAGCAGTAGCGGAGGGAGCTCCTACGAGCAGTACTTC
CASSSGGSSYEQYF
>TRBD2|once|TRBJ2-1|TRBV6-5
TGTGCCGGCGGGGGGGCCGGGTCCTACAATGAGCAGTTCTTC
CAGGGAGSYNEQFF
>NA|NA|TRBJ2-2|TRBV5-1
TGCGCCAGCAGCTTGGGGGCAGGAAGGTCCGGGGAGCTGTTTTTT
CASSLGAGRSGELFF
>TRBD2|NA|TRBJ2-1|TRBV29-1
TGCAGCGTTGAAGGGGGGACTAGCGGGTTCTACAATGAGCAGTTCTTC
CSVEGGTSGFYNEQFF
>NA|NA|TRBJ2-1|TRBV6-2/TRBV6-3
TGTGCCAGCAGTCTCCAGGGGATTCAGGGGAATGAGCAGTTCTTC
CASSLQGIQGNEQFF
>NA|NA|TRBJ1-5|TRBV7-9
TGTGCCAGCAGCTTTTCAGAAAGTCAGCCCCAGCATTTT
CASSFSESQPQHF
>TRBD2|NA|TRBJ2-1|TRBV3-1/TRBV3-2
TGTGCCAGCAGCCTAAGCGGGAGCTCCTACAATGAGCAGTTCTTC
CASSLSGSSYNEQFF
>NA|once|TRBJ1-1|TRBV28
TGTGCCAGCAGACCCTGGGCGAATGCCAAAGCTTTCTTT
CASRPWANAKAFF
>NA|NA|TRBJ2-3|TRBV6-4
TGTGCCAGCAGTGATAGGGGAACAGGCTCCGATACGCAGTATTTT
CASSDRGTGSDTQYF
>NA|once|TRBJ1-1|TRBV7-2
TGTGCCAGCAGCTTAATGCACCAGAACACTGAAGCTTTCTTT
CASSLMHQNTEAFF
>NA|few|TRBJ1-1|TRBV4-3
TGCGCCAGCAGCCAAGGGCAGAACACTGAAGCTTTCTTT
CASSQGQNTEAFF
>TRBD1|NA|TRBJ1-1|TRBV11-3
TGTGCCAGCAGCTCAGGACAGGGGAAGTCAAACACTGAAGCTTTCTTT
CASSSGQGKSNTEAFF
>NA|NA|TRBJ1-3|TRBV19
TGTGCCAGTAGTATTGACAGAGACTCTGGAAACACCATATATTTT
CASSIDRDSGNTIYF
>NA|NA|TRBJ1-4|TRBV5-1
TGCGCCAGCAGGCAGGGGAGTACAGGAGAAAAACTGTTTTTT
CASRQGSTGEKLFF
>NA|once|TRBJ2-5|TRBV3-1/TRBV3-2
TGTGCCAGCAGCCAAGAATGGGGGAAATTAAGGGAGACCCAGTACTTC
CASSQEWGKLRETQYF
>NA|NA|TRBJ2-3|TRBV30
TGTGCCTGGAGTATCCATAGCACAGATACGCAGTATTTT
CAWSIHSTDTQYF
>NA|NA|TRBJ1-5|TRBV7-3
TGTGCCAGCAGCTTAACATCCAATCAGCCCCAGCATTTT
CASSLTSNQPQHF
>NA|NA|TRBJ1-2|TRBV7-2
TGTGCCAGCAGCACCTCGGAGGGATCGATTTCGCCCTTCTATGGCTACACCTTC
CASSTSEGSISPFYGYTF
>NA|NA|TRBJ1-6|TRBV7-3
TGTGCCAGCAGCTTCAGGGATTCTTCACCCCTCCACTTT
CASSFRDSSPLHF
>TRBD2|NA|TRBJ2-3|TRBV27
TGTGCCAGCAGTTCGCTCGGGACTAGCGCAGATACGCAGTATTTT
CASSSLGTSADTQYF
>NA|NA|TRBJ1-2|TRBV19
TGTGCCAGTAGTATAAGTCCTAACTATGGCTACACCTTC
CASSISPNYGYTF
>NA|once|TRBJ2-1|TRBV5-1
TGCGCCAGCAGCGCCCCAAGTTTGAGCTCCTACAATGAGCAGTTCTTC
CASSAPSLSSYNEQFF
>TRBD1|NA|TRBJ1-2|TRBV7-9
TGTGCCAGCAGCTTGGGAGGGGGCATTAACTATGGCTACACCTTC
CASSLGGGINYGYTF
>NA|few|TRBJ1-1|TRBV5-1
TGCGCCAGCAGCTTGGCCAGGGAAACAAACACTGAAGCTTTCTTT
CASSLARETNTEAFF
>NA|NA|TRBJ1-5|TRBV6-1
TGTGCCATAGGGAGGGGCAATCAGCCCCAGCATTTT
CAIGRGNQPQHF
>TRBD1|NA|TRBJ1-2|TRBV3-1/TRBV3-2
TGTGCCAGCAGCCCCCATGCGGGACAGGGGACTGGCTACACCTTC
CASSPHAGQGTGYTF
>NA|NA|TRBJ1-6|TRBV7-6
TGTGCCAGCAGCTCCTACACCTCAGGGGTCGTATCACCCCTCCACTTT
CASSSYTSGVVSPLHF
>NA|NA|TRBJ1-2|TRBV7-3
TGTGCCAGCAGCTTAATGGTCGGAGGCGGCTACACCTTC
CASSLMVGGGYTF
>NA|NA|TRBJ1-1|TRBV7-9
TGTGCCAGCAGCTCGTCCCTAGGGATAGCTTTCTTT
CASSSSLGIAFF
>TRBD1|NA|TRBJ1-5|TRBV2
TGTGCCAGCAGTCAACTTGACAGGGTCAATCAGCCCCAGCATTTT
CASSQLDRVNQPQHF
>NA|once|TRBJ1-4|TRBV27
TGTGCCAGCAGTTTCGACAGACCTAATGAAAAACTGTTTTTT
CASSFDRPNEKLFF
>NA|many|TRBJ2-7|TRBV11-2
TGTGCCAGCAGCTTAGATACCGACGAGCAGTACTTC
CASSLDTDEQYF
>TRBD1|NA|TRBJ1-3|TRBV7-2
TGTGCCAGCAGCCCGTGGACAGGGGGCGGAAACACCATATATTTT
CASSPWTGGGNTIYF
>NA|NA|TRBJ2-7|TRBV6-2/TRBV6-3
TGTGCCAGCAGTTACCCACTAAAAACCGCCTACGAGCAGTACTTC
CASSYPLKTAYEQYF
>NA|few|TRBJ2-1|TRBV7-9
TGTGCCAGCAGGCTGTCGGCGGGGAGTGGGACACAGGAGCAGTTCTTC
CASRLSAGSGTQEQFF
>TRBD2|NA|TRBJ2-5|TRBV7-2
TGTGCCAGCAGCTTAAGAGGGAGTAGCGGGAGAGTGGAGACCCAGTACTTC
CASSLRGSSGRVETQYF
>TRBD1|NA|TRBJ1-2|TRBV4-3
TGCGCCAGCAGCCAAGATTTATTGGGGTCGAGGGGGCTTGGCTATGGCTACACCTTC
CASSQDLLGSRGLGYGYTF
>NA|NA|TRBJ2-7|TRBV27
TGTGCCAGCAGTTTTTCGCCGAAGGGAGAGAGCTGTTACTTC
CASSFSPKGESCYF
>TRBD2|NA|TRBJ2-5|TRBV10-3
TGTGCCATCAGCACAGGCGGGGGAGAGACCCAGTACTTC
CAISTGGGETQYF
>NA|NA|TRBJ2-4|TRBV30
TGTGCCTGGAGTGGGGGACACGGTGTAGACATTCAGTACTTC
CAWSGGHGVDIQYF